This T cell receptor beta chain stems from a study of CD8 T cells in ankylosing spondylitis. The study, taken as a whole, reports: Several of the motif variants were reported before in synovial fluid and blood from reactive arthritis. Disease-linked clones were found to be CD8+ and relatively rare in peripheral blood. Reports say disease-linked clones showed up significantly more in matched ankylosing spondylitis synovial fluid. A TCR beta motif made of under 10 highly homologous variants seemed typical of ankylosing spondylitis blood.

About this clonotype itself: Its antigen is currently unknown.

The TCR beta libraries were generated through quantitative 5'-RACE incorporating molecular barcodes. Each CDR3 protein gets one entry after TCRdb re-called the 5' RACE reads with MiXCR. This table holds 100,000 or so distinct CDR3 sequences, 9% found once. Trimming cost V 3 bases and J 6 bases, with 16 bases left between them. The CDR3 has 14 residues. Germline CDR1 is SQVTM and CDR2 is ANQGSEA. The chain employs TRBV29-1 and TRBJ2-3; a possible D gene is TRBD2 (5 bases). The TCR originated in a male donor with ankylosing spondylitis. Material: blood, either unsorted or a sorted T cell fraction (not recorded which). The CDR3: CSVEGGQWHDTQYF. The CDR3 nucleotides are TGCAGCGTTGAGGGCGGGCAGTGGCACGATACGCAGTATTTT.